Listed here are 11 T cell receptor beta chains from one sample, sequenced in a study of T cells in women clearing cervical HPV infection. Profiling relied on immunoSEQ multiplex PCR, and the TCRdb table lists in-frame clones only, not all of them. The sample shows some 23,000 clones, and 2% to 3% sits with its ten largest clones. The sequencing sample was made of blood buffy coat. The receptors were gathered from a woman between 18 and 75 years old with a cervical HPV16 infection that either progressed to CIN3+ or cleared (not recorded which).

With respect to this clone: The CDR3 end falls 3 residues outside the read, so it is completed with the germline J gene. The chain recombines TRBV20-1 with TRBJ1-4; D not certain. Germline values: CDR1 DFQATT, CDR2 SNEGSKA (reference sequence). Trimming stripped 3 bases from V and 7 bases from J, with 12 bases between. The CDR3 is made up of 13 amino acids. The CDR3 bases that were read are TGCAGTGCTAGGAGGGCTATGGGTGAAAAA. Translated: CSARRAMGEK. The entire CDR3 is CSARRAMGEKLFF.

With regard to this clone: The CDR3 end is not reached by the read, which stops 3 residues before it; the germline J gene fills it in. The chain couples TRBV6-1 to TRBJ1-1; TRBD1 matches 7 bases. Germline V gene data show CDR1 as MNHNS and CDR2 as SASEGT. The ends lost 2 bases at V and 1 base at J; junction bases unmatched: 4. The CDR3 length is 15 residues. CDR3 DNA, as far as it was read: TGTGCCAGCAGTGAAAACCGGGACAGGAACACTGAA. It encodes CASSENRDRNTE. The full CDR3 reads CASSENRDRNTEAFF.

Comment on this clone: The read ends 3 residues shy of where the CDR3 ends; the end is completed using the germline J gene. This chain links TRBV9 with TRBJ1-4, with 11 nucleotides matching TRBD1. Germline CDR1 and CDR2: SGDLS and YYNGEE. With V trimmed by 4 bases and J by 8 bases, 10 bases remained unmatched. CDR3 length equals 16 residues. CDR3 region: CASSLSPGQGGEKLFF. The DNA read from the CDR3 is TGTGCCAGCAGCTTATCCCCGGGACAGGGGGGGGAAAAA.

With regard to this clone: The read falls 3 residues short of the CDR3 end, and the missing part is taken from the germline J gene. This sequence joins TRBV20-1 and TRBJ2-3, with D perhaps TRBD1 (6 bases). CDR3 size: 15 residues. Germline V lookup: CDR1 DFQATT, CDR2 SNEGSKA (reference sequence). The CDR3 spells CSAPALGEGVETQYF. CDR3 DNA, as far as it was read: TGCAGTGCCCCCGCGCTGGGTGAGGGGGTAGAGACG.

Remarks on this clone: The read stops 3 residues short of the end of the CDR3; the missing end is completed from the germline J gene. The J gene is TRBJ2-1, the V gene TRBV29-1; TRBD2 matches 10 bases. Germline V CDR1 and CDR2: SQVTM, ANQGSEA. Losses at the gene ends were 4 bases for V and 0 bases for J; bases not matched to a gene: 12. This CDR3 spans 18 amino acids. The DNA read from the CDR3 is TGCAGCGTTGTGGGGCTAGCGGGAGCGCGGAGCTCCTACAATGAG. Amino acid sequence: CSVVGLAGARSSYNE. The complete CDR3 reads CSVVGLAGARSSYNEQFF.

Remarks on this clone: The CDR3 end is not reached by the read, which stops 3 residues before it; the germline J gene fills it in. The chain combines TRBV6-2 or TRBV6-3 with TRBJ2-1; 7 bases line up with TRBD2. Germline CDR1 MNHEY, CDR2 SVGEGT. CDR3 length equals 15 residues. The V gene end was trimmed by 6 bases and the J gene end by 0 bases; junction bases not matched to a gene: 5. The sequenced CDR3 bases are TGTGCCAGCAGCCAGAGCGGGATCTCCTACAATGAG. Translated: CASSQSGISYNE. Given in full, the CDR3 is CASSQSGISYNEQFF.

About this clone: Read sequence stops 3 residues before the CDR3 end, and the germline J gene provides the missing end. The chain joins TRBV12-3 or TRBV12-4 to TRBJ2-2; D not certain. The CDR3 is made up of 11 amino acids. V was trimmed by 5 bases and J by 4 bases, leaving 2 bases between them. The part of the CDR3 DNA that was read is TGTGCCAGCAGTCGCACCGGGGAG. Translated: CASSRTGE. The CDR3 in its entirety is CASSRTGELFF.

Comment on this clone: Sequencing ends 3 residues short of the CDR3 end; the germline J gene provides the rest. This sequence joins TRBV6-1 and TRBJ1-4, with 7 bases identical to TRBD1. The CDR3 totals 14 residues. Unmatched junction bases numbered 7, after V lost 4 bases and J lost 8 bases. The V gene's germline CDR1 is MNHNS and CDR2 SASEGT. The part of the CDR3 DNA that was read is TGTGCCAGCAGTGCTCACAGGGACAGCGAAAAA. It is translated as CASSAHRDSEK. In full, the CDR3 reads CASSAHRDSEKLFF.

A note on this clone: With the read ending 3 residues before the CDR3 end, the germline J gene is used to fill in that end. The genes are TRBV19 and TRBJ1-5, with 9 bases that match TRBD1. CDR1 and CDR2 from the germline V gene are LNHDA and SQIVND (reference sequence). Trimming at V came to 5 bases and at J to 1 base, leaving 3 bases not matched to a gene. The CDR3 totals 15 residues. The CDR3: CASSWTGDSNQPQHF. The covered CDR3 bases are TGTGCCAGTAGTTGGACAGGGGACAGCAATCAGCCC.

On this clone: The read ends 3 residues before the CDR3 terminus; that terminus is restored from the germline J gene. The V call is TRBV19, the J call TRBJ1-2; TRBD1 matches at 8 bases. This CDR3 region has 14 residues. CDR1 is LNHDA, CDR2 SQIVND, per germline (reference sequence). V trimming: 3 bases; J trimming: 4 bases; junction bases outside the gene matches: 4. The CDR3 sequence: CASSISTGGYGYTF. Partial CDR3 DNA: TGTGCCAGTAGTATTAGTACAGGGGGCTATGGC.

With respect to this clone: With the read ending 3 residues before the CDR3 end, the germline J gene is used to fill in that end. V gene TRBV20-1 combines with J gene TRBJ2-2; 10 positions match TRBD2. CDR1 DFQATT and CDR2 SNEGSKA come from the germline V gene (reference sequence). J gave up 2 bases and V 5 bases, and 8 bases lay outside the gene matches. The CDR3 has 16 residues. The CDR3 reads CSAQDTSGENTGELFF. The sequenced CDR3 bases are TGCAGTGCTCAGGATACTAGCGGGGAAAACACCGGGGAG.